The 10 T cell receptor beta chains below were found in one sample sequenced in a study of T-cell reconstitution after alpha-beta-depleted transplantation in children. Preparation of the TCRbeta library used unique molecular identifiers. MiXCR was run by TCRdb on the PCR reads, yielding one entry per CDR3 protein. The sample holds hundreds of thousands of distinct CDR3 sequences; roughly 16% are singletons and the top ten take approximately 5%. The sample in question was PBMCs, mostly from graft donor cells, obtained 360 days after TCRalphabeta/CD19-depleted stem cell transplant. The source is a male patient between 10 and 17 years old who had a stem cell transplant for acute lymphoblastic leukemia, so the T cells may come from the graft donor.

In this sample, this clonotype turned up many times. V gene TRBV6-1 combines with J gene TRBJ2-4, with D tentatively TRBD1 (5 bases). The V end was cut by 6 bases, the J end by 0 bases, with 9 bases between. The germline CDR1 and CDR2 sequences are MNHNS and SASEGT. This CDR3 spans 14 amino acids. CDR3 sequence: CASSLDRAKNIQYF. CDR3 sequence (DNA): TGTGCCAGCAGCCTCGACAGAGCCAAAAACATTCAGTACTTC.

This clonotype was picked up a small number of times. The chain uses TRBV10-3 and TRBJ2-1; no reliable D call. Germline V CDR1 and CDR2: ENHRY, SYGVKD. The V end lost 3 bases, the J end lost 8 bases, and 5 bases lay between the germline ends. The CDR3 has 11 amino acids. Written as DNA, the CDR3 is TGTGCCATCAGTGATCGCTATGAGCAGTTCTTC. Amino acid sequence: CAISDRYEQFF.

This sequence joins TRBV9 and TRBJ1-1; TRBD1 agrees at 7 bases. CDR1 is SGDLS, CDR2 YYNGEE, per germline. This CDR3 has 15 residues. Trimming took 3 bases from V and 0 from J; bases not matched to a gene: 5. The CDR3 DNA is TGTGCCAGCAGCGGCGCGACAGGGATGAACACTGAAGCTTTCTTT. Its protein is CASSGATGMNTEAFF.

This clonotype was found a few times. The chain employs TRBV7-6 and TRBJ2-5; D is undetermined. Germline V gene sequence: CDR1 SGHVS, CDR2 FNYEAQ. Trimming left V 2 bases short and J 7 bases short, with 11 bases between. The CDR3 spans 13 residues. As DNA, the CDR3 is TGTGCCAGCAGCTTATTGGTAGACGGGACCCAGTACTTC. This sequence encodes CASSLLVDGTQYF.

This rearrangement joins TRBV5-1 to TRBJ2-7; D may correspond to TRBD1 or TRBD2 (7 bases each). Trimming removed 4 bases from V and 3 bases from J, with 17 bases in between. CDR1 and CDR2 (germline): SGHRS, YFSETQ. The CDR3 is 15 amino acids. CDR3: CASSLGGTVIYEQYF. The CDR3 DNA reads TGCGCCAGCAGCCTGGGAGGGACAGTTATCTACGAGCAGTACTTC. The entire variable domain, with the rest obtained from reference TRBV5-1 and TRBJ2-7, is as follows: KAGVTQTPRYLIKTRGQQVTLSCSPISGHRSVSWYQQTPGQGLQFLFEYFSETQRNKGNFPGRFSGRQFSNSRSEMNVSTLELGDSALYLCASSLGGTVIYEQYFGPGTRLTVT.

This clonotype was detected only a few times. The V call is TRBV7-2, the J call TRBJ2-1; 16 nucleotides line up with TRBD2. The germline gives CDR1 SGHTA, CDR2 FQGNSA. With 8 bases clipped from V and 10 bases from J, the junction kept 8 bases outside the gene matches. The CDR3 has 15 residues. CDR3 region: CASAIGTSGREEQFF. DNA of the CDR3: TGTGCCAGCGCCATCGGGACTAGCGGGAGGGAAGAGCAGTTCTTC.

V gene TRBV29-1 combines with J gene TRBJ1-1; maybe TRBD1 (5 bases). CDR1 and CDR2 from the germline V gene are SQVTM and ANQGSEA. There are 12 residues in the CDR3. The DNA of the CDR3 is TGCAGTGGGGGTTTAGGGAACACTGAAGCTTTCTTT. This codes for CSGGLGNTEAFF.

This clonotype was recorded a few times. This sequence joins TRBV2 and TRBJ2-1; a weak D match, TRBD2 (6 bases). The CDR3 has 17 residues. V gave up 2 bases and J gave up 0 bases, with 14 bases separating them. Germline V gives CDR1 SNHLY, CDR2 FYNNEI. The CDR3 here is CASSEREDWSSYNEQFF. The CDR3 DNA reads TGTGCCAGCAGTGAAAGGGAGGACTGGAGCTCCTACAATGAGCAGTTCTTC.

The chain combines TRBV5-5 with TRBJ1-6; D perhaps matches TRBD1 (5 bases). Trimming took off 0 bases at V and 7 bases at J, with 11 bases between the two ends. Germline assignment: CDR1 SGHKS and CDR2 YYEKEE (reference sequence). This CDR3 has 15 amino acids. This CDR3 reads CASSLGGLVNSPLHF. CDR3 nucleotide sequence: TGTGCCAGCAGCTTGGGGGGGTTAGTGAATTCACCCCTCCACTTT.

This clonotype has a count of ten or more. Germline is not matched at one junction end, which may reflect a read error. The rearrangement links TRBV5-1 to TRBJ2-1; tentatively, D is TRBD2 (5 bases). The germline gives CDR1 SGHRS, CDR2 YFSETQ. The CDR3 is 12 residues long. The CDR3 sequence: CASSSGDNEQFF. CDR3 DNA: TGTGCCAGCAGCAGCGGCGACAATGAGCAGTTCTTC. Full variable domain (rest looked up from reference TRBV5-1 and TRBJ2-1): KAGVTQTPRYLIKTRGQQVTLSCSPISGHRSVSWYQQTPGQGLQFLFEYFSETQRNKGNFPGRFSGRQFSNSRSEMNVSTLELGDSALYLCASSSGDNEQFFGPGTRLTVL.